The entry below gives a single T cell receptor (beta chain) sequence along with its context. Its cognate antigen is unknown. Deletions cut 5 bases from V and 4 bases from J, with 18 bases between. Germline CDR1 is LNHDA and CDR2 is SQIVND (reference sequence). The CDR3 contains 16 residues. Time point described: baseline, week 1 (first vaccination visit). This sample's treatment: pre-vaccination baseline after standard-of-care therapy. Each of the donors came in with new WHO grade 3 or 4 astrocytomas that were IDH1-mutant and ATRX-lost. These data originate in a study of a mutant IDH1 vaccine in newly diagnosed glioma. Study details: Of the patients given treatment, approximately 62% were male and about 38% were female, and a mean age of approximately 40 years was recorded. Patients arrived already treated with radiotherapy, temozolomide, or both, most having had both.

Generated by immunoSEQ multiplex PCR, the TCRdb table keeps only in-frame clones and is missing some. This table has some 68,000 clones, 79% appearing once. The study's findings and limits: Top peripheral T cell clonotype shifts appeared unrelated to pseudoprogression.

The sequencing used PBMCs, collected from a glioma patient treated with radiotherapy, temozolomide or both. The clonotype comes from a man in his fifties or sixties with glioma. The rearrangement uses TRBV19 and TRBJ2-1, with D perhaps matching TRBD2 (5 bases). CDR3 amino acids: CASSVGGLAPYNEQFF. CDR3 DNA sequence: TGTGCCAGTAGTGTCGGCGGGCTAGCCCCTTACAATGAGCAGTTCTTC.